Below, one T cell receptor beta chain is given with its context. The method was immunoSEQ multiplex PCR; TCRdb's version includes in-frame clones alone and lacks a portion of them. The table lists under 200,000 clones, more than 80% of them singletons, with approximately 7.6% in the top ten. The entry originates in a study of blood T cell repertoires in COVID-19. Study information: The origin of the acute and convalescent COVID-19 samples was the United States, Italy and Spain. In each case, the material was cDNA or gDNA derived from T cells, B-cell-depleted T cells, or PBMCs.

Participant-reported clinical history was the basis for cohort assignment. V lost 5 bases and J lost 1, with 19 bases in between. Germline CDR1 and CDR2: SEHNR and FQNEAQ (reference sequence). The CDR3 runs 17 residues. Sequencing was performed on PBMCs or T cells enriched from blood (not recorded which). The receptor's source is a woman aged 18-29 years who had recovered from COVID-19. The chain joins TRBV7-9 to TRBJ2-3, with D tentatively TRBD2 (5 bases). CDR3: CASSPSPLVSGTDTQYF. CDR3 bases: TGTGCCAGCAGCCCATCCCCACTAGTTTCTGGCACAGATACGCAGTATTTT.